The 13 T cell receptor beta chains given below trace back to one sample, sequenced in a study of cytomegalovirus exposure and HLA in healthy donors. Primers included in the PCR were 60 Vbeta and 13 Jbeta primers. Only in-frame clones appear in the TCRdb table, and some are missing; sequencing was by immunoSEQ multiplex PCR. The sample table sets out approximately 82,000 clones. Source material: PBMCs. These receptors came from a woman in her sixties or seventies in good health and CMV-seronegative.

The chain links TRBV7-9 to TRBJ2-7, with TRBD1 identical over 9 bases. Per germline, CDR1 SEHNR and CDR2 FQNEAQ (reference sequence). This CDR3 is 16 amino acids long. After removal of 5 bases from V and 0 bases from J, the junction contained 8 bases not matched to a gene. The CDR3 nucleotides read TGTGCCAGCAGCCGAATAGTGACAGGGGGCTCCTACGAGCAGTACTTC. Protein product: CASSRIVTGGSYEQYF.

The chain employs TRBV5-1 and TRBJ1-5, with D unclear. V gave up 4 bases and J gave up 5 bases, with 22 bases separating them. The germline gives CDR1 SGHRS, CDR2 YFSETQ. CDR3 length: 17 residues. As DNA, the CDR3 is TGCGCCAGCAGCCTCGGACGGGGTGGAAAATGGGATCAGCCCCAGCATTTT. Translating it yields CASSLGRGGKWDQPQHF.

The genes are TRBV28 and TRBJ1-1; no clear D. Trimming cost V 6 bases and J 4 bases, with 12 bases left between them. This CDR3 has 13 residues. CDR1 is MDHEN, CDR2 SYDVKM, per germline. The CDR3 is CASRPSGGTEAFF. The CDR3 DNA follows: TGTGCCAGCAGACCTTCCGGCGGCACTGAAGCTTTCTTT. The whole variable domain, remainder taken from reference TRBV28 and TRBJ1-1, is DVKVTQSSRYLVKRTGEKVFLECVQDMDHENMFWYRQDPGLGLRLIYFSYDVKMKEKGDIPEGYSVSREKKERFSLILESASTNQTSMYLCASRPSGGTEAFFGQGTRLTVV.

V gene TRBV5-1 combines with J gene TRBJ2-1, with 11 bases that match TRBD2. The CDR3 runs to 15 residues. The V gene's germline CDR1 is SGHRS and CDR2 YFSETQ. J gave up 4 bases and V 4 bases, and 4 bases lay outside the gene matches. CDR3 nucleotide sequence: TGCGCCAGCAGCACCGGGACTAGCGGTTACAATGAGCAGTTCTTC. Residues: CASSTGTSGYNEQFF.

The chain couples TRBV7-2 to TRBJ2-1; 10 nucleotides line up with TRBD2. Trimming took 5 bases from V and 5 from J; bases not matched to a gene: 6. The CDR3 length is 15 residues. Germline V CDR1 and CDR2: SGHTA, FQGNSA. The CDR3 spells CASSPRLAGHNEQFF. For the CDR3, the DNA is TGTGCCAGCAGCCCACGACTAGCGGGCCACAATGAGCAGTTCTTC.

The rearrangement joins TRBV5-1 to TRBJ1-4; D not certain. Trimming cost V 0 bases and J 8 bases, with 14 bases left between them. The length of the CDR3 is 15 residues. The germline V gene has CDR1 SGHRS and CDR2 YFSETQ. CDR3 protein: CASSLAEVSVEKLFF. The CDR3 DNA is TGCGCCAGCAGCTTGGCCGAGGTTTCGGTCGAAAAACTGTTTTTT.

The rearrangement uses TRBV18 and TRBJ1-1; 9 bases match TRBD1. Unmatched junction bases numbered 5, after V lost 2 bases and J lost 4 bases. Looked up from germline, CDR1 is KGHSH and CDR2 is LQKENI. The CDR3 loop spans 15 amino acids. CDR3 sequence: CASSPSPTGGTEAFF. The CDR3 nucleotides are TGTGCCAGCTCACCATCCCCGACAGGGGGCACTGAAGCTTTCTTT.

The chain uses TRBV19 and TRBJ2-1, with D possibly matching TRBD2 (5 bases). The CDR3 loop spans 15 amino acids. Germline V gene lookup returns CDR1 LNHDA and CDR2 SQIVND (reference sequence). V lost 0 bases, J lost 4 bases, and 10 bases lay in between. The CDR3 sequence is CASSIEAAKYNEQFF. In DNA form, the CDR3 reads TGTGCCAGTAGTATAGAAGCGGCCAAATACAATGAGCAGTTCTTC.

By frequency, this clone is medium-sized. This rearrangement joins TRBV28 to TRBJ1-4; 7 nucleotides match TRBD1. The V gene's germline CDR1 is MDHEN and CDR2 SYDVKM. Trimming removed 5 bases from V and 8 bases from J; junction bases left unmatched: 11. The CDR3 has 15 amino acids. The CDR3 loop reads CASSLATGVTEKLFF. The CDR3 DNA is TGTGCCAGCAGTCTAGCAACAGGGGTGACCGAAAAACTGTTTTTT.

This rearrangement joins TRBV5-4 to TRBJ1-2; the match to TRBD1 covers 8 bases. The CDR3 loop spans 13 amino acids. The germline V gene encodes CDR1 SGHNT and CDR2 YYREEE (reference sequence). Germline trimming cut 7 bases from V and 4 bases from J; bases unmatched to any gene: 6. The CDR3 region is CASAGQGSYGYTF. The DNA for the CDR3 is TGTGCCAGCGCAGGACAGGGAAGCTATGGCTACACCTTC.

The J gene is TRBJ2-5, the V gene TRBV27; 7 bases are a match to TRBD2. V trimming: 2 bases; J trimming: 5 bases; junction bases outside the gene matches: 11. Germline lookup yields CDR1 MNHEY and CDR2 SMNVEV (reference sequence). The length of the CDR3 is 16 residues. The CDR3 protein is CASSLGPGTKDETQYF. The DNA for the CDR3 is TGTGCCAGCAGTTTAGGACCCGGGACTAAAGACGAGACCCAGTACTTC.

The V and J genes are TRBV5-4 and TRBJ2-3, with 8 bases aligning to TRBD2. The germline V gene has CDR1 SGHNT and CDR2 YYREEE (reference sequence). This CDR3 region has 16 residues. V gave up 4 bases and J gave up 1 base; unmatched junction bases: 8. CDR3 sequence reads: CASSEGLDEGTDTQYF. As DNA, the CDR3 is TGTGCCAGCAGCGAGGGACTAGATGAGGGCACAGATACGCAGTATTTT.

This chain links TRBV28 with TRBJ2-1, with 8 bases fitting TRBD2. From germline, CDR1 is MDHEN and CDR2 SYDVKM. After removal of 10 bases from V and 1 base from J, the junction contained 9 bases not matched to a gene. The length of the CDR3 is 15 residues. The CDR3 here is CATKAGARSYNEQFF. In DNA form, the CDR3 reads TGTGCCACAAAAGCGGGAGCTAGGTCCTACAATGAGCAGTTCTTC.